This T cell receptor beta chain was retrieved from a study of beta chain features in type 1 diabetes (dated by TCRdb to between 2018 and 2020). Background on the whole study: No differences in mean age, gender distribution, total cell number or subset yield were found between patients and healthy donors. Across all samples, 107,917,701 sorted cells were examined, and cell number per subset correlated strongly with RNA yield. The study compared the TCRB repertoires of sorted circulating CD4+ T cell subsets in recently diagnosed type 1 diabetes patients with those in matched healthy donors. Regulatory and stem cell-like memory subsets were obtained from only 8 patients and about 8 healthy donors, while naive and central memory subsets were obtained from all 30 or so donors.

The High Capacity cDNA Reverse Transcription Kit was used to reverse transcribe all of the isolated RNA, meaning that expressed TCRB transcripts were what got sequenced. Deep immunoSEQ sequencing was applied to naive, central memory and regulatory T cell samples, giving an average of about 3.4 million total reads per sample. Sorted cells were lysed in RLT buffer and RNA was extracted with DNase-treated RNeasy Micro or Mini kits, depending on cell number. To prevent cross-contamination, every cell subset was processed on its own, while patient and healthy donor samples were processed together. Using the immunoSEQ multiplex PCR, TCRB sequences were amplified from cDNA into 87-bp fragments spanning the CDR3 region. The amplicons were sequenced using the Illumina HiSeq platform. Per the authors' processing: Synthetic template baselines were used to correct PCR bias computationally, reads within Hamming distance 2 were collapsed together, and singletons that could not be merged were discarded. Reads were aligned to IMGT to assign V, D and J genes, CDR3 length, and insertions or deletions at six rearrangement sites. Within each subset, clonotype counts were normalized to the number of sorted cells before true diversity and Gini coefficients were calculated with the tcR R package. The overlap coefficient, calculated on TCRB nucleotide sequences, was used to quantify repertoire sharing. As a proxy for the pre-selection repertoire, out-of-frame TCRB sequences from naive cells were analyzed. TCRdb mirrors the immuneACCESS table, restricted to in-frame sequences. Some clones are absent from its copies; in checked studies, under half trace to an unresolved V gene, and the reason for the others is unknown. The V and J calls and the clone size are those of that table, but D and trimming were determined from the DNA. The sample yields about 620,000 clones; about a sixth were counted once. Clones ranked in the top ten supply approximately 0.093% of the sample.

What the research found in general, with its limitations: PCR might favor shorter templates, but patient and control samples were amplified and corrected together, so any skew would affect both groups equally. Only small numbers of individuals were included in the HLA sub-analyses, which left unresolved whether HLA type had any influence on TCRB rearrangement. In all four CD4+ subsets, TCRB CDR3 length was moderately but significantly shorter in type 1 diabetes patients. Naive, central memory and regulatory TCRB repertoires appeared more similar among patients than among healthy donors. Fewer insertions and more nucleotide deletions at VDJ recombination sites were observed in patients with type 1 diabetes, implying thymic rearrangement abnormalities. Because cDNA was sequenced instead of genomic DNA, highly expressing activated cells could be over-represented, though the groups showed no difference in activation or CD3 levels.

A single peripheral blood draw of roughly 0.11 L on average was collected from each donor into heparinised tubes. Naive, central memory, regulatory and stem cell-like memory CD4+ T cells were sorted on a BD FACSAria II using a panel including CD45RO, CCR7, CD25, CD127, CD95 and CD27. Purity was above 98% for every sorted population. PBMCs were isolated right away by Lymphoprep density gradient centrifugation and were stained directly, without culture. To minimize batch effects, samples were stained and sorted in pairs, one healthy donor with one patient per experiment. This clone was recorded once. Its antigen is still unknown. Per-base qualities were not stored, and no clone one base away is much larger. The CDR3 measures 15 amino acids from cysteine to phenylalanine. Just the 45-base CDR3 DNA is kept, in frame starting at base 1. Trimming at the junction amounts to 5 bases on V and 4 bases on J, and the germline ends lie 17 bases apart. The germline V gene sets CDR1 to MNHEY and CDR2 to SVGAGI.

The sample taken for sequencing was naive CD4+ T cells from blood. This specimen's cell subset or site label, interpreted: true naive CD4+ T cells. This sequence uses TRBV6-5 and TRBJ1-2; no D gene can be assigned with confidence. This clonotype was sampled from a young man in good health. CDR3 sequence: CASSVRSRYGYGYTF. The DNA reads TGTGCCAGCAGTGTAAGGTCGCGGTACGGCTATGGCTACACCTTC.